This TCR beta chain is from a study of control samples from healthy donors and cancer patients. This CDR3 contains 17 residues. The V and J ends lost 0 bases and 5 bases respectively, with 19 bases between them. CDR1 and CDR2 (germline): SGDLS, YYNGEE. Using immunoSEQ multiplex PCR, the repertoire was profiled, and TCRdb retains in-frame clones only, with some absent. The sample consists of some 150,000 clones, roughly 94% of them appearing once. This sequence originates from a man in his fifties or sixties with colorectal cancer. The V and J genes are TRBV9 and TRBJ2-3, with D hard to call. Sequencing was performed on PBMCs. The CDR3 nucleotides are TGTGCCAGCAGCGTAGCTCCCGGACGAAGGGATGGAGATACGCAGTATTTT. As protein: CASSVAPGRRDGDTQYF.